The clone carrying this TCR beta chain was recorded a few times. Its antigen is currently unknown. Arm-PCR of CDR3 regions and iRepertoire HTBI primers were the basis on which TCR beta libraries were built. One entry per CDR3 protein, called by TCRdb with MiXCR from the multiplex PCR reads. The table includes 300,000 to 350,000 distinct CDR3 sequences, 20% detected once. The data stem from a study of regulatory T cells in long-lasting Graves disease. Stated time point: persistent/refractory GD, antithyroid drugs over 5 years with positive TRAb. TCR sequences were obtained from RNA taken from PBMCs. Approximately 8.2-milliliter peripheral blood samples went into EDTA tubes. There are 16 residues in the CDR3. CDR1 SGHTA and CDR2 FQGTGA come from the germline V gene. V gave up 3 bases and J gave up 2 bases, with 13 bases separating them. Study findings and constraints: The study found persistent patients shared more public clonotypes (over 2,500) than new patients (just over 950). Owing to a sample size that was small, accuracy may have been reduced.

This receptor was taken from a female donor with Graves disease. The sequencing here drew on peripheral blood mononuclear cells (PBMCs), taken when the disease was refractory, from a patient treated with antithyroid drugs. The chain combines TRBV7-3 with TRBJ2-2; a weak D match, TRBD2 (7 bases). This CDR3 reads CASSFERGGNTGELFF. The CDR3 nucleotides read TGTGCCAGCAGCTTTGAGAGGGGGGGAAACACCGGGGAGCTGTTTTTT.